The clone carrying this T cell receptor beta chain was detected many times. The record originates from a study of blood T cell repertoires in COVID-19. This CDR3 has 15 residues. Trimming stripped 7 bases from V and 3 bases from J, with 15 bases between. Germline-derived CDR1 and CDR2 are LNHDA and SQIVND (reference sequence). Libraries were prepared by immunoSEQ multiplex PCR; TCRdb keeps only in-frame clonotypes and omits some of them. The repertoire consists of fewer than 300,000 clones, with 75% to 90% occurring once and the leading ten covering 8.8%. The sequence derives from a man between 35 and 55 years old who had recovered from COVID-19. Sequenced sample: PBMCs or T cells enriched from blood (not recorded which). The V gene is TRBV19, the J gene TRBJ2-2; tentatively, D is TRBD1 (5 bases). The CDR3 sequence is CASKELTEHTGELFF. In DNA form, the CDR3 reads TGTGCCAGTAAGGAGTTGACAGAGCACACCGGGGAGCTGTTTTTT.